This is a list of T cell receptor beta chains from one sample in a study of identical twins. Each CDR3 protein gets one entry after TCRdb re-called the 5' RACE reads with MiXCR. The data show about 500,000 distinct CDR3 sequences, approximately 14% seen once. These same records also appear under a second study, on yellow fever vaccine responses in identical twins.

Sequencing input: CD4+ T cells sorted from blood. The source is a woman aged 18-29 years in good health. The CDR3 runs from the conserved cysteine through the conserved F or W. The D gene is left open where the match is weak. The listing skips clone size in some rows; elsewhere it reads once, few, many or a size class.

v_call	j_call	clone_size	cdr3_length	d_call	cdr3_nt	cdr3_aa
TRBV4-2	TRBJ2-2	many	15	.	TGTGCCAGCAGCCAATCTAGCGAGAACACCGGGGAGCTGTTTTTT	CASSQSSENTGELFF
TRBV11-1	TRBJ2-6	few	18	.	TGTGCCAGCAGCCCCGACTGGAGACAGAGCTCTGGGGCCAACGTCCTGACTTTC	CASSPDWRQSSGANVLTF
TRBV7-2	TRBJ2-7	few	13	.	TGTGCCATTGTTAAAGGAGGGCGCTACGAGCAGTACTTC	CAIVKGGRYEQYF
TRBV5-1	TRBJ2-5	.	13	TRBD2	TGCGCCAGCAGTACGACTAGCAGAGAGACCCAGTACTTC	CASSTTSRETQYF
TRBV28	TRBJ2-2	few	15	.	TGTGCCAGCAGTTCGGATACACCAAGGGTCGGGGAGCTGTTTTTT	CASSSDTPRVGELFF
TRBV7-9	TRBJ2-2	few	14	.	TGTGCCAGCAGCTTAGCAGGGGCGGCCGGGGAGCTGTTTTTT	CASSLAGAAGELFF
TRBV24-1	TRBJ2-1	few	18	TRBD2	TGTGCCACCAGTGACCCTACTAGCGGGAGAACCCCATACAATGAGCAGTTCTTC	CATSDPTSGRTPYNEQFF
TRBV12-3/TRBV12-4	TRBJ2-7	.	11	.	TGTGCCAGTTCGATGGTAGGCGAGCAGTACTTC	CASSMVGEQYF
TRBV12-3/TRBV12-4	TRBJ1-5	many	14	.	TGTGCCAGCAGTGTGACAGGTGCGGGTCAGCCCCAGCATTTT	CASSVTGAGQPQHF
TRBV7-9	TRBJ2-1	many	15	TRBD2	TGTGCCAGCAGCCCCCGGCTAGCGGGAGACAATGAGCAGTTCTTC	CASSPRLAGDNEQFF
TRBV2	TRBJ2-1	few	20	TRBD2	TGTGCCAGCAGTGAAACGTCGACTAGCGGGACCCACTACACTTACAATGAGCAGTTCTTC	CASSETSTSGTHYTYNEQFF
TRBV7-2	TRBJ2-7	few	14	TRBD1	TGTGCCAGCAGCTTGGAGACAGGGGGCGTCGAGCAGTACTTC	CASSLETGGVEQYF
TRBV4-1	TRBJ2-3	few	15	TRBD2	TGCGCCAGCAGCCAAGACCCAGCGGGGTTAAATACGCAGTATTTT	CASSQDPAGLNTQYF
TRBV10-1	TRBJ2-4	few	14	.	TGCGCCAACCTAAACATCGCAGCCAAAAACATTCAGTACTTC	CANLNIAAKNIQYF
TRBV6-1	TRBJ1-5	many	13	.	TGTGCCAGCAGTGAACGGGGTAATCAGCCCCAGCATTTT	CASSERGNQPQHF
TRBV20-1	TRBJ1-6	few	16	TRBD1	TGCAGTGCTAGAGAAATGCCGGGACAGTGGAATTCACCCCTCCACTTT	CSAREMPGQWNSPLHF
TRBV11-3	TRBJ2-1	.	17	.	TGTGCCAGCAGCTTAGACCCCCCGATGGGGTTCTACAATGAGCAGTTCTTC	CASSLDPPMGFYNEQFF
TRBV20-1	TRBJ1-6	.	16	.	TGCAGTGCTAGGGATGACAGGAACTCCTATAATTCACCCCTCCACTTT	CSARDDRNSYNSPLHF
TRBV7-2	TRBJ2-1	.	14	TRBD2	TGTGCCAGCAGCTTACGGTCTAGCGGGAATGAGCAGTTCTTC	CASSLRSSGNEQFF
TRBV7-9	TRBJ2-1	.	16	TRBD1	TGTGCCAGCAGCTTAGCGGGGACAGGGCGATACAATGAGCAGTTCTTC	CASSLAGTGRYNEQFF
TRBV20-1	TRBJ2-3	few	16	.	TGCAGTGCTAGAGATTCCGTGGGACTCCGCACAGATACGCAGTATTTT	CSARDSVGLRTDTQYF
TRBV20-1	TRBJ2-7	few	14	TRBD1	TGCAGTGCTAGCCAGACAGGGTCCCCCTACGAGCAGTACTTC	CSASQTGSPYEQYF
TRBV20-1	TRBJ2-5	.	15	TRBD2	TGCAGTGCCAGGGCTAGCGGCATGTACCAAGAGACCCAGTACTTC	CSARASGMYQETQYF
TRBV6-5	TRBJ2-1	.	14	.	TGTGCCAGCAGTTACAATGGACTTGAAACTGAGCAGTTCTTC	CASSYNGLETEQFF
TRBV12-3/TRBV12-4	TRBJ1-5	few	14	TRBD1	TGTGCCAGCAGTTCTGGGACAGGGAAGAGGCCCCAGCATTTT	CASSSGTGKRPQHF
TRBV7-2	TRBJ2-1	.	14	TRBD2	TGTGCCAGCAGCTTAGATGTGGGGAGGGATGAGCAGTTCTTC	CASSLDVGRDEQFF
TRBV20-1	TRBJ2-3	.	14	.	TGCAGTGCTCCCGCGGGCGGAGGCACAGATACGCAGTATTTT	CSAPAGGGTDTQYF
TRBV7-2	TRBJ2-3	few	15	TRBD1	TGTGCCAGCAGCTTTCAGGGACAGGGGGGAGATACGCAGTATTTT	CASSFQGQGGDTQYF
TRBV11-2	TRBJ1-6	.	16	.	TGTGCCAGCAGCTTAGGCGAAAACGACTATAATTCACCCCTCCACTTT	CASSLGENDYNSPLHF
TRBV20-1	TRBJ2-7	few	15	TRBD2	TGCAGTGCTAGAGGAATTAGCGGGAGTCTGCACGAGCAGTACTTC	CSARGISGSLHEQYF
TRBV7-2	TRBJ2-5	.	12	TRBD2	TGTGCCAGCAGCCCAATGACTAGCTCTCAGTACTTC	CASSPMTSSQYF
TRBV27	TRBJ2-5	.	14	TRBD2	TGTGCCAACTACGGGACTAGCGCTCGAGAGACCCAGTACTTC	CANYGTSARETQYF
TRBV28	TRBJ2-7	once	17	TRBD2	TGTGCCAGCAGACCCTCCGGGACTAGGTCTCTATCCTACGAGCAGTACTTC	CASRPSGTRSLSYEQYF
TRBV21-1	TRBJ2-1	few	19	.	TGTGCCAGCAGCAAATCATCACTAGTCTTAGGTTGGGGCTACAATGAGCAGTTCTTC	CASSKSSLVLGWGYNEQFF
TRBV10-3	TRBJ1-2	.	13	.	TGTGCCATCACCAGAGGACTGGCGGAGGGCTACACCTTC	CAITRGLAEGYTF
TRBV19	TRBJ2-2	.	14	TRBD2	TGTGCCAGTATAAGCGGGAGTTACCCCGGGGAGCTGTTTTTT	CASISGSYPGELFF
TRBV4-3	TRBJ2-1	.	13	.	TGCGCCAGCAGCCAAGAGACCTACAATGAGCAGTTCTTC	CASSQETYNEQFF
TRBV6-6	TRBJ2-7	many	12	TRBD1	TGTGCCTCCCTATCAGGGGGCTACGAGCAGTACTTC	CASLSGGYEQYF
TRBV7-2	TRBJ2-7	few	15	.	TGTGCCAGCAGCTACCGACTCCTTGGGTCTTACGAGCAGTACTTC	CASSYRLLGSYEQYF
TRBV7-9	TRBJ1-4	.	15	.	TGTGCCAGCAGCGTTAACAGTGCAACTAATGAAAAACTGTTTTTT	CASSVNSATNEKLFF
TRBV6-5	TRBJ2-2	.	15	TRBD2	TGTGCCAGCAGTTACTCGGGGGGGGGCACCGGGGAGCTGTTTTTT	CASSYSGGGTGELFF
TRBV11-1	TRBJ2-1	few	18	TRBD2	TGTGCCAGCAGTTTTCAGCGCGGACTAGCGGGAGATTTAGGTGAGCAGTTCTTC	CASSFQRGLAGDLGEQFF
TRBV2	TRBJ1-2	.	13	.	TGTGCCAGCAGTGCTGCGGCAAACTATGGCTACACCTTC	CASSAAANYGYTF
TRBV25-1	TRBJ2-1	.	20	.	TGTGCCAGCAGTGGATCATGGGGGGCTCTGAATCAAAACAGGCCAAATGAGCAGTTCTTC	CASSGSWGALNQNRPNEQFF
TRBV5-5	TRBJ1-6	.	15	TRBD1	TGTGCCAGCAGCTCCCGGACAGGGGGCGACTCACCCCTCCACTTT	CASSSRTGGDSPLHF
TRBV12-3/TRBV12-4	TRBJ2-1	.	11	.	TGTGCCAGCAGATACAACAATGAGCAGTTCTTC	CASRYNNEQFF
TRBV19	TRBJ2-2	.	15	TRBD1	TGTGCCAGTAGTATTGGGAACAGGGGAACCGGGGAGCTGTTTTTT	CASSIGNRGTGELFF
TRBV6-1	TRBJ2-1	many	14	.	TGTGCCAGCAGTCGAACCTCTTCAAACACTGAGCAGTTCTTC	CASSRTSSNTEQFF
TRBV9	TRBJ2-7	few	15	.	TGTGCCAGCAGTGTTGACGCAGGAGGAACCTACGAGCAGTACTTC	CASSVDAGGTYEQYF
TRBV7-9	TRBJ1-1	few	15	.	TGTGCCAGCAGCTCGATGGGGGGGGCGGGAACTGAAGCTTTCTTT	CASSSMGGAGTEAFF
TRBV15	TRBJ1-2	many	13	.	TGTGCCACCAGCAGAACTGAAACGTATGGCTACACCTTC	CATSRTETYGYTF
TRBV27	TRBJ2-5	few	13	.	TGTGCCAGCAGTTCTCGGGTTCTCGAGACCCAGTACTTC	CASSSRVLETQYF
TRBV10-3	TRBJ2-7	few	17	.	TGTGCCATCAGTGACCTCCCCGGTAGGGTAGGGGTCTACGAGCAGTACTTC	CAISDLPGRVGVYEQYF